This T cell receptor (beta chain) emerged from a study of OX40 agonist ivuxolimab in advanced cancers. As for the study in general: Checkpoint inhibitors had been given previously to roughly 40% of patients. Findings of the study overall: With doses of 0.1 to 3.0 mg/kg, CD4+ and CD8+ blood T cells had undergone clonal expansion by week 6.

TCRdb's table, derived via immunoSEQ multiplex PCR, lists solely in-frame clones and lacks some. The table has 65,000 to 95,000 clones, more than 80% seen once. Of note for this clone: The target antigen is unknown.

The clonotype originates from an adult with an advanced solid tumor such as melanoma, head and neck, liver or kidney cancer. This specimen consisted of CD4+ or CD8+ T cells sorted from blood, obtained in a trial of the OX40 agonist ivuxolimab.

The CDR3 reads CASSTQGARNEKLFF. CDR3 in DNA: TGTGCCAGCAGCACGCAGGGGGCGAGGAATGAAAAACTGTTTTTT. This sequence joins TRBV7-8 and TRBJ1-4; 8 bases align to TRBD1. V lost 5 bases and J lost 5; bases outside the gene matches: 7. In germline, CDR1 is SGHVS, CDR2 FQNEAQ. CDR3 size: 15 residues.